These T cell receptor beta chains were read from a single sample in a study of blood T cell repertoires in COVID-19. The repertoire was sequenced with immunoSEQ multiplex PCR; TCRdb's copy has only in-frame clones and lacks some. The data contain more than 300,000 clones, about 91% of them singletons. The sequencing sample was made of peripheral blood. Receptor source: a woman in her thirties with COVID-19, enrolled during active disease. The CDR3 runs from the conserved cysteine through the conserved F or W. D genes are given only for firm matches. For some rows the clone size is stated as once, few or many, or as a class when expanded; others skip it.

>-|TRBD2|TRBJ2-5|TRBV2
TGTGCCAGCAGTGTGAGCGGGGGTGGACAAGAGACCCAGTACTTC
CASSVSGGGQETQYF
>-|TRBD1|TRBJ2-1|TRBV7-8
TGTGCCAGCAGCTACGGACAGGGGGTGGATGAGCAGTTCTTC
CASSYGQGVDEQFF
>-|TRBD2|TRBJ2-1|TRBV3-1/TRBV3-2
TGTGCCAGCAGCCAAGTAACTAGCGGTTACAATGAGCAGTTCTTC
CASSQVTSGYNEQFF
>-|TRBD1|TRBJ1-1|TRBV29-1
TGCAGCGTGGACAGGGTGGGTGAAGCTTTCTTT
CSVDRVGEAFF
>-|-|TRBJ1-6|TRBV7-9
TGTGCCAGCAGCTTAGCCGGCGGACAGAATTCACCCCTCCACTTT
CASSLAGGQNSPLHF
>-|-|TRBJ2-3|TRBV4-1
TGCGCCAGCAGCCAAGGCGGCAGTACGCAGTATTTT
CASSQGGSTQYF
>-|-|TRBJ1-1|TRBV29-1
TGCAGCGTTGAAGAACGGAGGGCTAACACTGAAGCTTTCTTT
CSVEERRANTEAFF
>-|TRBD1|TRBJ1-2|TRBV11-2
TGTGCCAACAGCCCCCAGGGGGGAAACTATGGCTACACCTTC
CANSPQGGNYGYTF
>-|-|TRBJ2-7|TRBV7-2
TGTGCCAGCAGCTTAGGTGGGACTTCAAGCTCCTACGAGCAGTACTTC
CASSLGGTSSSYEQYF
>-|-|TRBJ1-2|TRBV6-5
TGTGCCAGCAAGAGACAGGATAACTATGGCTACACCTTC
CASKRQDNYGYTF
>once|-|TRBJ1-4|TRBV9
TGTGCCAGCAGCGACAAAGCAACTAATGAAAAACTGTTTTTT
CASSDKATNEKLFF
>-|-|TRBJ1-1|TRBV29-1
TGCAGCGCCCTCCCGACCCCGGGGAACACTGAAGCTTTCTTT
CSALPTPGNTEAFF
>-|TRBD1|TRBJ1-2|TRBV3-1/TRBV3-2
TGTGCCAGCAGCCGAGCGGGACAGGGTTATGGCTACACCTTC
CASSRAGQGYGYTF
>-|-|TRBJ1-2|TRBV6-1
TGTGCCAGCAGTGACGACTTTCACTATGGCTACACCTTC
CASSDDFHYGYTF
>once|-|TRBJ2-6|TRBV19
TGTGCCAGTAGCCCAGTCGTGTGGAGGAACCGAAACTCTGGGGCCAACGTCCTGACTTTC
CASSPVVWRNRNSGANVLTF
>-|TRBD1|TRBJ2-2|TRBV19
TGTGCCAGTAGCCTACCCGGGACAGGCTACACCGGGGAGCTGTTTTTT
CASSLPGTGYTGELFF
>-|-|TRBJ1-2|TRBV28
TGTGCCAGCAGTTTCGGGTCAGTAGGCTACACCTTC
CASSFGSVGYTF
>once|TRBD2|TRBJ2-5|TRBV7-9
TGTGCCAGCAGCTTCCCTGATAGCGGGGAGACCCAGTACTTC
CASSFPDSGETQYF
>-|-|TRBJ2-5|TRBV11-1
TGTGCCAGCAGCTTAGCGCTCGTTCGCGGACAGCACCAAGAGACCCAGTACTTC
CASSLALVRGQHQETQYF
>-|-|TRBJ1-1|TRBV9
TGTGCCAGCAGCGGAGGGATGAACACTGAAGCTTTCTTT
CASSGGMNTEAFF
>-|-|TRBJ2-6|TRBV19
TGTGCCAGTAGTCCCTTGGAGGGCAGGAGCTCTGGGGCCAACGTCCTGACTTTC
CASSPLEGRSSGANVLTF
>-|-|TRBJ1-1|TRBV18
TGTGCCAGCTCCCGCGGTCGTCCGAACACTGAAGCTTTCTTT
CASSRGRPNTEAFF
>-|-|TRBJ2-1|TRBV12-5
TGTGCTAGTGGTCATACCGGGACTCGTCCCTTGGGTGAGCAGTTCTTC
CASGHTGTRPLGEQFF
>-|-|TRBJ2-6|TRBV4-3
TGCGCCAGCAGCCCGGGGGGGGCCAACGTCCTGACTTTC
CASSPGGANVLTF
>once|TRBD2|TRBJ2-3|TRBV29-1
TGCAGCGTGACCGGGACTAGAGAAATAGATACGCAGTATTTT
CSVTGTREIDTQYF
>-|TRBD1|TRBJ2-7|TRBV4-2
TGTGCCAGCAGCCACCTGACAGGGGGACGCTACGAGCAGTACTTC
CASSHLTGGRYEQYF
>-|-|TRBJ2-2|TRBV7-6
TGTGCCAGCAGCAAAAGCGCGCCGGGTAACGGGGAGCTGTTTTTT
CASSKSAPGNGELFF
>-|TRBD1|TRBJ1-3|TRBV7-9
TGTGCCAGCAGCACTTACGGACAGGGGGGAAACACCATATATTTT
CASSTYGQGGNTIYF
>-|TRBD1|TRBJ1-4|TRBV6-5
TGTGCCAGCAGCCGGGACAGGGAGATTGAAAAACTGTTTTTT
CASSRDREIEKLFF
>-|-|TRBJ1-2|TRBV7-9
TGTGCCAGCAGAGGCTTCGGCGATGGGCCGAACTATGGCTACACCTTC
CASRGFGDGPNYGYTF
>-|-|TRBJ2-1|TRBV4-1
TGCGCCAGCAGCCAAGAAGGGGGCGGGGGGTGGAATGAGCAGTTCTTC
CASSQEGGGGWNEQFF
>-|-|TRBJ2-7|TRBV4-3
TGCGCCAGCAGCCAAGGGAGAACCGGGTTCCACGAGCAGTACTTC
CASSQGRTGFHEQYF
>-|-|TRBJ1-1|TRBV2
TGTGCCAGCAGTGAAGAGGGAGAGACTGAAGCTTTCTTT
CASSEEGETEAFF
>-|TRBD1|TRBJ2-5|TRBV5-6
TGTGCCTCCTCTGAGTGGGGACAGGCCCAAGAGACCCAGTACTTC
CASSEWGQAQETQYF
>-|TRBD1|TRBJ1-1|TRBV27
TGTGCCAGCAGTTATCAACAGGGGGGGAACACTGAAGCTTTCTTT
CASSYQQGGNTEAFF
>-|-|TRBJ2-7|TRBV24-1
TGTGCCACCAGTTCATCGGTCTCTCCCTACGAGCAGTACTTC
CATSSSVSPYEQYF
>-|TRBD2|TRBJ2-5|TRBV3-1/TRBV3-2
TGTGCCAGCAGCCCCGGACTAGCGGGGGGGGGCCAAGAGACCCAGTACTTC
CASSPGLAGGGQETQYF
>-|TRBD1|TRBJ1-1|TRBV28
TGTGCCAGCAGTTCGCCCGGACAGGGTGACACTGAAGCTTTCTTT
CASSSPGQGDTEAFF
>-|TRBD1|TRBJ1-3|TRBV5-6
TGTGCCAGCAGCCTGCGACAGGGGGGCTCTGGAAACACCATATATTTT
CASSLRQGGSGNTIYF
>once|TRBD1|TRBJ1-5|TRBV12-3/TRBV12-4
TGTGCCAGCCGGGACAGGGGCGGTCAGCCCCAGCATTTT
CASRDRGGQPQHF
>-|TRBD1|TRBJ1-5|TRBV20-1
TGCAGTGCTAGTAGGGACAGGGGGCGCGTTCAGCCCCAGCATTTT
CSASRDRGRVQPQHF
>-|TRBD1|TRBJ1-2|TRBV29-1
TGCAGCGTTGTAGACAGGGAGGACTATGGCTACACCTTC
CSVVDREDYGYTF
>once|TRBD1|TRBJ1-5|TRBV6-2/TRBV6-3
TGTGCCAGCAGTTACCTCCGGGACAGGGCTTATAGCAATCAGCCCCAGCATTTT
CASSYLRDRAYSNQPQHF
>few|-|TRBJ2-1|TRBV30
TGTGCCTGGAGTAAGAGGCCGGAAGATGAGCAGTTCTTC
CAWSKRPEDEQFF
>-|-|TRBJ2-1|TRBV15
TGTGCCACCAGCTTAAGCCGGGATGAGGGTGAGCAGTTCTTC
CATSLSRDEGEQFF
>-|-|TRBJ2-5|TRBV5-1
TGCGCCAGCAGTCCATTAGGTAGCGGCGAGACCCAGTACTTC
CASSPLGSGETQYF
>-|-|TRBJ1-5|TRBV2
TGTGCCAGCAGTACACAGGATAGCAATCAGCCCCAGCATTTT
CASSTQDSNQPQHF
>-|TRBD2|TRBJ2-7|TRBV12-5
TGTGCTAGTGGTTTGGGATTAGGGGGAGCGGGGGCACCCTACGAGCAGTACTTC
CASGLGLGGAGAPYEQYF
>few|-|TRBJ1-1|TRBV2
TGTGCCAGCAGATCGACAGCATTGAACACTGAAGCTTTCTTT
CASRSTALNTEAFF
>-|TRBD1|TRBJ2-1|TRBV7-6
TGTGCCAGCAGCTTAGGGTTTGCAGGGGGATCCCTCAGAGACTCCTACAATGAGCAGTTCTTC
CASSLGFAGGSLRDSYNEQFF
>few|-|TRBJ2-7|TRBV5-6
TGTGCCAGCAGCTTAAACAGGGTCAACGGCGAGCAGTACTTC
CASSLNRVNGEQYF
>-|TRBD1|TRBJ2-7|TRBV2
TGTGCCAGCAGAAGGTTGGGACAGGCCTACGAGCAGTACTTC
CASRRLGQAYEQYF
>-|TRBD1|TRBJ1-2|TRBV20-1
TGCAGTGCTAGTCCGGACAGGGGATTTAACTATGGCTACACCTTC
CSASPDRGFNYGYTF